Following are 19 T cell receptor beta chains from one sample sequenced in a study of blood T cell repertoires in COVID-19. Using immunoSEQ multiplex PCR, the repertoire was profiled, and TCRdb retains in-frame clones only, with some absent. Of 450,000 to 500,000 clones listed, approximately 90% are singletons. Sequencing input: PBMCs or T cells enriched from blood (not recorded which). These receptors were obtained from a woman aged 55-75 years who had recovered from COVID-19.

This sequence joins TRBV5-1 and TRBJ1-3; a possible D gene is TRBD1 (5 bases). The CDR3 has 15 residues. V was trimmed by 4 bases and J by 0 bases, leaving 11 bases between them. Germline V gene sequence: CDR1 SGHRS, CDR2 YFSETQ. The CDR3 DNA reads TGCGCCAGCAGCCCACGGACAAACTCTGGAAACACCATATATTTT. This sequence encodes CASSPRTNSGNTIYF. The full variable domain, completed using reference TRBV5-1 and TRBJ1-3, is KAGVTQTPRYLIKTRGQQVTLSCSPISGHRSVSWYQQTPGQGLQFLFEYFSETQRNKGNFPGRFSGRQFSNSRSEMNVSTLELGDSALYLCASSPRTNSGNTIYFGEGSWLTVV.

The chain employs TRBV28 and TRBJ1-1, with 7 bases fitting TRBD1. Germline trimming cut 7 bases from V and 5 bases from J; bases unmatched to any gene: 13. Germline V gene sequence: CDR1 MDHEN, CDR2 SYDVKM. The CDR3 is 15 residues long. CDR3 region: CASTHRGAGGTEAFF. CDR3 bases: TGTGCCAGCACCCATAGGGGGGCAGGGGGAACTGAAGCTTTCTTT. Based on the CDR3 plus reference TRBV28 and TRBJ1-1, the full variable domain is DVKVTQSSRYLVKRTGEKVFLECVQDMDHENMFWYRQDPGLGLRLIYFSYDVKMKEKGDIPEGYSVSREKKERFSLILESASTNQTSMYLCASTHRGAGGTEAFFGQGTRLTVV.

This clone was seen a single time. The chain links TRBV27 to TRBJ2-5, with 14 nucleotides matching TRBD2. V was pared by 6 bases and J by 5 bases, with 8 bases of the junction left unmatched. The germline V gene has CDR1 MNHEY and CDR2 SMNVEV (reference sequence). The CDR3 covers 16 residues. The CDR3 protein is CASRGTSGGVRETQYF. The CDR3 nucleotides read TGTGCCAGCAGGGGGACTAGCGGGGGAGTTAGGGAGACCCAGTACTTC.

The V gene is TRBV5-6, the J gene TRBJ2-7; TRBD2 is a possible D gene (6 bases). The CDR3 sequence is 18 residues long. The germline V gene encodes CDR1 SGHDT and CDR2 YYEEEE. Trimming shortened V by 1 base and J by 0 bases, and 20 bases separated the two germline ends. The CDR3 sequence is CASSLLTAGGPSSYEQYF. For the CDR3, the DNA is TGTGCCAGCAGCTTGCTAACAGCGGGCGGGCCCAGCTCCTACGAGCAGTACTTC.

The chain uses TRBV7-9 and TRBJ2-7, with 7 bases lining up with TRBD1. Germline CDR1 is SEHNR and CDR2 is FQNEAQ (reference sequence). V lost 5 bases and J lost 5; bases outside the gene matches: 6. The CDR3 has 13 residues. The CDR3 loop is CASSPSTGNEQYF. The CDR3 DNA follows: TGTGCCAGCAGCCCCTCGACAGGGAACGAGCAGTACTTC.

The chain couples TRBV29-1 to TRBJ1-2, with D hard to call. Trimming stripped 0 bases from V and 0 bases from J, with 11 bases between. The CDR3 runs to 15 residues. Germline CDR1 and CDR2: SQVTM and ANQGSEA. The CDR3 sequence: CSVEERGKTNYGYTF. The CDR3 DNA reads TGCAGCGTTGAAGAGCGGGGTAAAACTAACTATGGCTACACCTTC.

The chain recombines TRBV2 with TRBJ2-3; 12 nucleotides line up with TRBD2. Germline CDR1 is SNHLY and CDR2 is FYNNEI. The CDR3 runs to 16 residues. V was clipped by 6 bases and J by 6 bases; unmatched bases: 10. CDR3 DNA: TGTGCCAGCAGGGAAAGACTAGCGGGGGCGGGGGATACGCAGTATTTT. Protein product: CASRERLAGAGDTQYF.

The gene calls are TRBV10-3 and TRBJ2-3, with D possibly TRBD2 on 7 matching bases. The CDR3 contains 16 residues. Germline CDR1 reads ENHRY; CDR2 reads SYGVKD. V lost 0 bases to trimming and J lost 1 base, with 11 bases between them. CDR3 amino acids: CAISESGGAGTDTQYF. The CDR3 DNA reads as TGTGCCATCAGTGAGTCGGGGGGGGCCGGCACAGATACGCAGTATTTT.

The chain uses TRBV3-1 (or the pseudogene TRBV3-2) and TRBJ2-3; TRBD2 matches at 11 bases. The V and J ends lost 4 bases and 3 bases, in that order; junction bases with no gene match: 3. The CDR3 has 15 amino acids. Germline V gene lookup returns CDR1 LGHDT and CDR2 YNNKEL (reference sequence). CDR3 DNA: TGTGCCAGCAGCCTTACTAGCGGGGGAACAGATACGCAGTATTTT. It encodes CASSLTSGGTDTQYF.

The V call is TRBV7-6, the J call TRBJ2-2; 15 bases map to TRBD2. The CDR3 is 20 residues long. V lost 1 base and J lost 2; bases outside the gene matches: 8. Per the germline V gene, CDR1 is SGHVS and CDR2 is FNYEAQ. Here the CDR3 reads CASSLVGLAGGHLNTGELFF. The CDR3 coding sequence is TGTGCCAGCAGCTTAGTGGGACTAGCGGGGGGCCACCTTAACACCGGGGAGCTGTTTTTT.

The chain couples TRBV6-5 to TRBJ2-1; 9 nucleotides match TRBD1. This CDR3 has 15 amino acids. The germline V gene has CDR1 MNHEY and CDR2 SVGAGI. V shed 0 bases and J 6 bases; nucleotides not matched to a gene: 3. CDR3 sequence: CASSYSTGGGNEQFF. CDR3 DNA sequence: TGTGCCAGCAGTTACTCGACAGGGGGGGGCAATGAGCAGTTCTTC.

The rearrangement joins TRBV12-3 or TRBV12-4 to TRBJ2-4; possible D gene TRBD1, 5 bases. The CDR3 totals 13 residues. The CDR3 DNA reads TGTGCAGCAGGGTTTTTAGCCAAAAACATTCAGTACTTC. This codes for CAAGFLAKNIQYF.

V is TRBV24-1 and J is TRBJ1-2, with TRBD1 matching over 7 bases. V lost 5 bases and J lost 7; bases outside the gene matches: 9. Germline V gene sequence: CDR1 KGHDR, CDR2 SFDVKD. This CDR3 spans 14 amino acids. The CDR3 DNA is TGTGCCACCAGTGCCCCGGACAGGTGGGGTGGCTACACCTTC. Protein sequence: CATSAPDRWGGYTF.

This clone was seen a handful of times. The chain couples TRBV25-1 to TRBJ1-2; D gene unclear. The V end lost 2 bases, the J end lost 4 bases, and 14 bases lay between the germline ends. The CDR3 has 15 amino acids. Germline values: CDR1 MGHDK, CDR2 SYGVNS. CDR3 amino acids: CASSEPGVGSYGYTF. In nucleotides, the CDR3 is TGTGCCAGCAGTGAACCCGGTGTAGGGAGCTATGGCTACACCTTC.

This clone has only a few counts. The chain couples TRBV24-1 to TRBJ1-4, with 8 bases matching TRBD1. V lost 3 bases to trimming and J lost 8 bases; unmatched junction nucleotides: 1. This CDR3 contains 13 residues. Germline V lookup: CDR1 KGHDR, CDR2 SFDVKD. CDR3 in DNA: TGTGCCACCAGTGATCGACAGGGGGAAAAACTGTTTTTT. This codes for CATSDRQGEKLFF.

The chain employs TRBV24-1 and TRBJ1-5; the D gene is possibly TRBD1 (6 bases). Germline CDR1 and CDR2: KGHDR and SFDVKD. V lost 5 bases and J 5 bases, leaving 15 bases between the germline ends. The CDR3 spans 15 residues. The CDR3 region is CATSGGRDNYQPQHF. In DNA form, the CDR3 reads TGTGCCACCAGTGGTGGCCGGGACAACTATCAGCCCCAGCATTTT.

The CDR3 coding sequence is TGCGCCAGCAGTCCAGGGGGCTGGTATGGCTACACCTTC. It codes for CASSPGGWYGYTF. The chain employs TRBV10-1 and TRBJ1-2, with TRBD1 matching over 8 bases. CDR3 length: 13 residues. From germline, CDR1 is WNHNN and CDR2 SYGVQD (reference sequence). J was trimmed by 5 bases and V by 5 bases; bases with no gene match: 4.

This clone was observed a single time. The V call is TRBV10-3, the J call TRBJ1-2, with 8 positions matching TRBD1. V was clipped by 6 bases and J by 7 bases; unmatched bases: 4. The CDR3 runs 12 residues. The germline gives CDR1 ENHRY, CDR2 SYGVKD. The CDR3 bases are TGTGCCATCAGAGGACAGGGTCCTGGCTACACCTTC. It specifies CAIRGQGPGYTF.

As to this clone: At one end, the junction sequence differs from germline, possibly due to a read error. The chain employs TRBV6-5 and TRBJ1-5; no definite D call. CDR3 size: 15 residues. CDR1 is MNHEY, CDR2 SVGAGI, per germline. The CDR3 here is CTSSLGAPDNQPQHF. As DNA, the CDR3 is TGTACCAGCAGCCTGGGAGCCCCTGACAATCAGCCCCAGCATTTT.